Described below is a single T cell receptor beta chain sequence and its context. Germline V gene lookup returns CDR1 MGHRA and CDR2 YSYEKL. V lost 4 bases, J lost 0 bases, and 10 bases lay in between. The CDR3 is 15 amino acids. These data are taken from a study of blood T cell repertoires in COVID-19. Study information: Samples taken during acute and convalescent COVID-19 were collected in the United States, Italy and Spain. Nucleic acid was either cDNA or gDNA, and it came from T cells, B-cell-depleted T cells, or PBMCs.

TCRdb keeps only in-frame clones here, not all; method: immunoSEQ multiplex PCR. The sample lists roughly 100,000 clones; more than 80% were seen once. The sequence was obtained from a woman between 65 and 79 years old with acute or convalescent COVID-19. The specimen sequenced was peripheral blood. V and J are TRBV4-1 and TRBJ1-3; D gene uncertain. The CDR3 reads CASSPIPSSGNTIYF. In DNA form, the CDR3 reads TGCGCCAGCAGCCCCATTCCGAGCTCTGGAAACACCATATATTTT.